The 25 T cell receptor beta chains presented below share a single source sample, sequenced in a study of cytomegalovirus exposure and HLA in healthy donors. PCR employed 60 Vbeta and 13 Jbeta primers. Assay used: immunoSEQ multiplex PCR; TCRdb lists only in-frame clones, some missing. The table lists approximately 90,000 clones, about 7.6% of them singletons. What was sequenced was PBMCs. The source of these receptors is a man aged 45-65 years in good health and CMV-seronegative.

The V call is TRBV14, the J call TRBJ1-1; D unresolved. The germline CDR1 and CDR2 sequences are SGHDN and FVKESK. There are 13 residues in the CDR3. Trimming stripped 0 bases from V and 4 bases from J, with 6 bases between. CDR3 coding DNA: TGTGCCAGCAGCCAAGATCGTATCACTGAAGCTTTCTTT. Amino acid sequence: CASSQDRITEAFF.

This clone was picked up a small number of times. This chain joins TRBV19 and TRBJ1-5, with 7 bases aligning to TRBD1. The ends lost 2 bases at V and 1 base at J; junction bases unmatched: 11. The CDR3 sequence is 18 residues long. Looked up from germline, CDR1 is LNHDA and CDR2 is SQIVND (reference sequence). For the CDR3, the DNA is TGTGCCAGTAGTATACGGCAGAACAGAGGGGGCAGCAATCAGCCCCAGCATTTT. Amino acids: CASSIRQNRGGSNQPQHF.

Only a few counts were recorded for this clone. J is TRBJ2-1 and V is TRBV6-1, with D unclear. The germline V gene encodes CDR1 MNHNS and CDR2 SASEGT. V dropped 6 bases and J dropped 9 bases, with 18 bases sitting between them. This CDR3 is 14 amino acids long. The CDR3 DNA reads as TGTGCCAGCAGCTCTAGGTTGGCTAGGCCTGAGCAGTTCTTC. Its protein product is CASSSRLARPEQFF.

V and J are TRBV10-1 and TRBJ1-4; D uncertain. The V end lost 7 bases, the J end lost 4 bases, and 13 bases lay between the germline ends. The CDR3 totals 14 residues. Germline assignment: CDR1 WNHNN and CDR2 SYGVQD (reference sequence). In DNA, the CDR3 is TGCGCCAGCACCCCCCAGCGAATTAATGAAAAACTGTTTTTT. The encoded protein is CASTPQRINEKLFF.

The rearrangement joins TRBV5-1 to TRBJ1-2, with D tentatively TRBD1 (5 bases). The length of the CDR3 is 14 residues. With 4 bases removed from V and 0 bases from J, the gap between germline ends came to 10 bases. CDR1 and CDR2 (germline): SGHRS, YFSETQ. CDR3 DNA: TGCGCCAGCAGCACGGGGGGGACTAACTATGGCTACACCTTC. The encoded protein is CASSTGGTNYGYTF.

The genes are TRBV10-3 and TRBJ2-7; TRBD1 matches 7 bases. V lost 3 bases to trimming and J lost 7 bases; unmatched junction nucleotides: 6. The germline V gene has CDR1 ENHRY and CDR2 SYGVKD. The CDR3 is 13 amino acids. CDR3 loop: CAISDTDREEQYF. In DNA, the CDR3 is TGTGCCATCAGTGATACTGACAGGGAGGAGCAGTACTTC.

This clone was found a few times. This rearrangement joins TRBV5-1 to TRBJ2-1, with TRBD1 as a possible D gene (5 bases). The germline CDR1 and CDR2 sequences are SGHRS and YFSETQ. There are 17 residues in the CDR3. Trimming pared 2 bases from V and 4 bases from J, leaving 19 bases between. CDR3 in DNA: TGCGCCAGCAGCTTACTAAAGACAGTTGATGGGTACAATGAGCAGTTCTTC. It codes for CASSLLKTVDGYNEQFF.

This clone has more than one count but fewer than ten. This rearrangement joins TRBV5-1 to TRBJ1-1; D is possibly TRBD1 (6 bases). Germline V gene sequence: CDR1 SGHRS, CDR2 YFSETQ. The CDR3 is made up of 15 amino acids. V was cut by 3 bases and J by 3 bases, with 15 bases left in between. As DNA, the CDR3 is TGCGCCAGCAGCTGGCGAGGGGGGGCTGACACTGAAGCTTTCTTT. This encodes CASSWRGGADTEAFF.

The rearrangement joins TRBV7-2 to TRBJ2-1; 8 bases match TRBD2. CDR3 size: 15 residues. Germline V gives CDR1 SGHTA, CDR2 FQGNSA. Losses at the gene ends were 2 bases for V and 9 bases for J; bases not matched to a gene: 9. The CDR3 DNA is TGTGCCAGCAGCTTAAATCCGGGAGGGCCGGGTGAGCAGTTCTTC. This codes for CASSLNPGGPGEQFF.

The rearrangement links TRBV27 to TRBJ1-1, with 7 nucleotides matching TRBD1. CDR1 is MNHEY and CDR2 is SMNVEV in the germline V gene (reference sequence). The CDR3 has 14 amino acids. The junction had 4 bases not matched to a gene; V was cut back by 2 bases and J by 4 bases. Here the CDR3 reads CASSLEQGTTEAFF. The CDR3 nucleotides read TGTGCCAGCAGTTTAGAACAGGGGACCACTGAAGCTTTCTTT.

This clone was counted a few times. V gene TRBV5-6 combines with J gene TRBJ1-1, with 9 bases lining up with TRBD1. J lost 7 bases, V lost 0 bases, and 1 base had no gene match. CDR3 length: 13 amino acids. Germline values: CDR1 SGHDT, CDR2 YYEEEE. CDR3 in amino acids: CASSLEGQGEAFF. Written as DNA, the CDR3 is TGTGCCAGCAGCTTGGAGGGACAGGGTGAAGCTTTCTTT.

DNA of the CDR3: TGCAGCGTTCAACTCACAGATACGCAGTATTTT. Translation: CSVQLTDTQYF. The gene calls are TRBV29-1 and TRBJ2-3; D remains ambiguous. This CDR3 spans 11 amino acids. The germline CDR1 and CDR2 sequences are SQVTM and ANQGSEA. The V end lost 5 bases, the J end lost 2 bases, and 5 bases lay between the germline ends.

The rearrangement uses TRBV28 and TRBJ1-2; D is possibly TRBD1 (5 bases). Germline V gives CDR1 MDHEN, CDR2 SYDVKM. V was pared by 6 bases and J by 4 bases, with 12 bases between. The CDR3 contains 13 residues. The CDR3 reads CASSPRVSYGYTF. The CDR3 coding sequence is TGTGCCAGCAGCCCCAGGGTTAGCTATGGCTACACCTTC.

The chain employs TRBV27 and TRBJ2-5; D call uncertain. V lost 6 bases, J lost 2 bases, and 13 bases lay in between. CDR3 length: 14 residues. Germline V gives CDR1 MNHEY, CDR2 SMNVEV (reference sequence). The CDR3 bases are TGTGCCAGCAGAACCATGACTCAACAAGAGACCCAGTACTTC. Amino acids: CASRTMTQQETQYF.

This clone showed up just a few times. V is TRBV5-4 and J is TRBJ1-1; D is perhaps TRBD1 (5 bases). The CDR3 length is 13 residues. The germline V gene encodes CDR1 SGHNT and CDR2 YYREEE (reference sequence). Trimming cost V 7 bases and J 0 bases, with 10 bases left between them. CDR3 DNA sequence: TGTGCCAGCGGAAAGGGGTTGAACACTGAAGCTTTCTTT. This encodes CASGKGLNTEAFF.

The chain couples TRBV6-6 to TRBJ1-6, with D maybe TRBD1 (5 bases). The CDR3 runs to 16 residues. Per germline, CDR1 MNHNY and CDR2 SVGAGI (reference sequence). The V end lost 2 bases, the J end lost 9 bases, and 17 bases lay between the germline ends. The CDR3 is CASSYEPTAGGSPLHF. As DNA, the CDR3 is TGTGCCAGCAGTTACGAGCCGACAGCGGGGGGTTCACCCCTCCACTTT.

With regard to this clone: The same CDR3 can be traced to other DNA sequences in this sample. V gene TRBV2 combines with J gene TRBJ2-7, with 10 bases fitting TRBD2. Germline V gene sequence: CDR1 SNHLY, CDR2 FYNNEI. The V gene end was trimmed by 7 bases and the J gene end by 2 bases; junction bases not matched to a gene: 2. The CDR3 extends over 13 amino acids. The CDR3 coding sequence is TGTGCCAGCAAAGCGGGAGGGCCCTACGAGCAGTACTTC. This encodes CASKAGGPYEQYF.

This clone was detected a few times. The CDR3 reads CASSLKGNSSYEQYF. The CDR3 nucleotides read TGTGCCAGCAGTTTAAAGGGGAATAGCTCCTACGAGCAGTACTTC. The chain couples TRBV28 to TRBJ2-7; TRBD1 might be the D (5 bases). The CDR3 loop spans 15 amino acids. V lost 2 bases and J 0 bases, leaving 11 bases between the germline ends. CDR1 MDHEN and CDR2 SYDVKM come from the germline V gene.

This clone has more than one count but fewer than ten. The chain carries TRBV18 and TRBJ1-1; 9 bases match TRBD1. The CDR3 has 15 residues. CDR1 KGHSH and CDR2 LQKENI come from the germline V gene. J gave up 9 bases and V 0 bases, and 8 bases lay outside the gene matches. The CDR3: CASSPPMGQGTKAFF. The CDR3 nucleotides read TGTGCCAGCTCACCACCGATGGGACAGGGTACCAAAGCTTTCTTT.

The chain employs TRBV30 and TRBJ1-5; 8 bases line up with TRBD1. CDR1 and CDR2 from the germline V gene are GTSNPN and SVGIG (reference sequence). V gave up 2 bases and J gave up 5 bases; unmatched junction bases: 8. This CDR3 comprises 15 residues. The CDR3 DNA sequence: TGTGCCTGGAGTAAGCGGGACAGGTACGATCAGCCCCAGCATTTT. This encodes CAWSKRDRYDQPQHF.

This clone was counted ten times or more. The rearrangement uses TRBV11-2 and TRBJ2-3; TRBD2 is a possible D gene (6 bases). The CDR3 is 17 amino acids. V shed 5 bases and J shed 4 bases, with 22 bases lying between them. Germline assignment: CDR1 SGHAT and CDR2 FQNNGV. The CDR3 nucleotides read TGTGCCAGCAGCCGGGTCGGCGGAGGGGTTGGCGCAGATACGCAGTATTTT. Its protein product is CASSRVGGGVGADTQYF.

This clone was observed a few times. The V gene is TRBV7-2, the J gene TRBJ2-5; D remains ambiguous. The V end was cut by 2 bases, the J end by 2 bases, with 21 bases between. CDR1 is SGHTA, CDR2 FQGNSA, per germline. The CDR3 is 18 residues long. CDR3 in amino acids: CASSLMAGELYTQETQYF. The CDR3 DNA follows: TGTGCCAGCAGCTTAATGGCTGGAGAGCTTTACACTCAAGAGACCCAGTACTTC. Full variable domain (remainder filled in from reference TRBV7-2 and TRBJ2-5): GAGVSQSPSNKVTEKGKDVELRCDPISGHTALYWYRQSLGQGLEFLIYFQGNSAPDKSGLPSDRFSAERTGGSVSTLTIQRTQQEDSAVYLCASSLMAGELYTQETQYFGPGTRLLVL.

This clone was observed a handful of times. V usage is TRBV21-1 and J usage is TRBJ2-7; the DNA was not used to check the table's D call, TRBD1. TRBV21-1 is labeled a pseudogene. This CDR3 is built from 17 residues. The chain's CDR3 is CASSKDRDRDFSYEQYF. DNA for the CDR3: TGTGCCAGCAGCAAAGATAGGGACAGGGACTTTTCCTACGAGCAGTACTTC.

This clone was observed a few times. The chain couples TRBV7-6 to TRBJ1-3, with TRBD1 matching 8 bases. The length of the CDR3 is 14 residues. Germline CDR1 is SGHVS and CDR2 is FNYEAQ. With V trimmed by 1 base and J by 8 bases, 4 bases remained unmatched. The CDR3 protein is CASSLGLTGDTIYF. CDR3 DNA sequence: TGTGCCAGCAGCTTAGGATTGACAGGGGACACCATATATTTT.

The CDR3 DNA reads as TGTGCCAGCAGTTTCGGTGAGGAACGGGTGGTTGGAAACACCATATATTTT. Residues: CASSFGEERVVGNTIYF. The chain combines TRBV28 with TRBJ1-3; D is uncertain. The germline V gene has CDR1 MDHEN and CDR2 SYDVKM. The CDR3 extends over 17 amino acids. Trimming shortened V by 3 bases and J by 3 bases, and 18 bases separated the two germline ends.